This TCR beta chain was obtained from a study of blood T cell repertoires in COVID-19. Across the study: Samples taken during acute and convalescent COVID-19 were collected in the United States, Italy and Spain. PBMCs, B-cell-depleted T cells, or T cells provided the cDNA or gDNA that made up the material.

Authors' processing steps: Amplification of reference gene primers was used by the study to estimate nucleated cell counts. Sequencing used immunoSEQ multiplex PCR; TCRdb keeps in-frame clones, though not all of them. V and J calls and clone size come straight from that table; D and trimming were deduced from the DNA. This table holds 250,000 or so clones, 75% to 90% found once. Sequencing input: peripheral blood. This receptor was obtained from a woman aged 40 to 50 who had recovered from COVID-19.

The CDR3 sequence is CASSKDRGHDGYTF. CDR3 DNA sequence: TGTGCCAGCAGCAAGGACAGGGGGCACGATGGCTACACCTTC. This chain connects TRBV7-2 to TRBJ1-2, with 11 bases aligning to TRBD1. The CDR3 totals 14 residues. Germline V CDR1 and CDR2: SGHTA, FQGNSA. J lost 6 bases, V lost 5 bases, and 5 bases had no gene match. The variable domain in full, completed from reference TRBV7-2 and TRBJ1-2, reads GAGVSQSPSNKVTEKGKDVELRCDPISGHTALYWYRQSLGQGLEFLIYFQGNSAPDKSGLPSDRFSAERTGGSVSTLTIQRTQQEDSAVYLCASSKDRGHDGYTFGSGTRLTVV.